Shown below are 20 T cell receptor beta chains from a single sample sequenced in a study of control samples from healthy donors and cancer patients. The data were produced by immunoSEQ multiplex PCR, yet TCRdb's version contains in-frame clones alone and is incomplete. This table holds 70,000 or so clones, approximately 87% found once. Sequenced input: blood. These TCRs come from a man aged 50-59 years in good health.

V gene TRBV3-1 (or the pseudogene TRBV3-2) combines with J gene TRBJ2-1; 9 bases are a match to TRBD2. V gave up 1 base and J gave up 4 bases; unmatched junction bases: 11. The CDR3 runs to 18 residues. Germline CDR1 reads LGHDT; CDR2 reads YNNKEL (reference sequence). The CDR3 DNA sequence: TGTGCCAGCAGCCAAGTCTCCGCGGGAGGGCCCTTTTACAATGAGCAGTTCTTC. Translated: CASSQVSAGGPFYNEQFF.

This sequence joins TRBV5-5 and TRBJ2-3; 10 bases agree with TRBD2. Trimming at V came to 4 bases and at J to 2 bases, leaving 7 bases not matched to a gene. There are 16 residues in the CDR3. From germline, CDR1 is SGHKS and CDR2 YYEKEE (reference sequence). The CDR3 region is CASSLRTSGTTDTQYF. CDR3 nucleotides: TGTGCCAGCAGCCTCCGGACTAGCGGAACCACAGATACGCAGTATTTT.

There are a few counts of this clone. This chain links TRBV6-5 with TRBJ1-1; 12 bases agree with TRBD1. Germline V lookup: CDR1 MNHEY, CDR2 SVGAGI. V was pared by 0 bases and J by 10 bases, with 3 bases of the junction left unmatched. The CDR3 is made up of 14 amino acids. CDR3 bases: TGTGCCAGCAGTTACTCGGGACAGGGGGCATCAGCTTTCTTT. Protein: CASSYSGQGASAFF.

This clone is judged medium-sized. The chain combines TRBV6-6 with TRBJ1-4; D gene uncertain. Per the germline V gene, CDR1 is MNHNY and CDR2 is SVGAGI (reference sequence). V gave up 2 bases and J gave up 0 bases, with 10 bases separating them. This CDR3 region has 16 residues. The CDR3 protein is CASSYLGSSTNEKLFF. CDR3 DNA sequence: TGTGCCAGCAGTTACCTGGGATCTTCAACTAATGAAAAACTGTTTTTT.

The chain employs TRBV5-6 and TRBJ1-1; D is ambiguous. This CDR3 has 14 amino acids. Trimming took off 2 bases at V and 2 bases at J, with 10 bases between the two ends. Germline-derived CDR1 and CDR2 are SGHDT and YYEEEE. In DNA, the CDR3 is TGTGCCAGCAGCTTCTACAAACCTAACACTGAAGCTTTCTTT. Protein sequence: CASSFYKPNTEAFF.

The chain combines TRBV7-9 with TRBJ2-5, with TRBD2 matching 11 bases. The CDR3 runs to 15 residues. CDR1 is SEHNR, CDR2 FQNEAQ, per germline (reference sequence). With V trimmed by 3 bases and J by 5 bases, 5 bases remained unmatched. The CDR3 here is CASSFPTSGDETQYF. CDR3 DNA sequence: TGTGCCAGCAGCTTCCCGACTAGCGGGGACGAGACCCAGTACTTC.

This clone showed up just a few times. The V and J genes are TRBV5-4 and TRBJ2-5, with 7 bases that match TRBD1. Germline values: CDR1 SGHNT, CDR2 YYREEE (reference sequence). Losses at the gene ends were 3 bases for V and 1 base for J; bases not matched to a gene: 3. The CDR3 sequence is 14 residues long. The CDR3 spells CASSSGQTQETQYF. The CDR3 DNA reads as TGTGCCAGCAGCTCGGGACAGACCCAAGAGACCCAGTACTTC.

The chain has TRBV24-1 and TRBJ2-1; D gene unclear. Germline lookup yields CDR1 KGHDR and CDR2 SFDVKD. This CDR3 has 15 residues. Between the trimmed V and J ends, which lost 3 bases and 4 bases, there was a span of 12 bases. CDR3 DNA sequence: TGTGCCACCAGTGATGCTAGACTTGCGTACAATGAGCAGTTCTTC. Translation gives CATSDARLAYNEQFF.

This clone was seen once. This sequence joins TRBV7-8 and TRBJ2-7; D ambiguous. The germline V gene encodes CDR1 SGHVS and CDR2 FQNEAQ. V was pared by 5 bases and J by 2 bases, with 13 bases between. The CDR3 runs to 14 residues. The CDR3 loop reads CASSLRGGAYEQYF. In DNA, the CDR3 is TGTGCCAGCAGCCTACGCGGCGGTGCCTACGAGCAGTACTTC.

The CDR3 DNA reads as TGTGCCAGCAGCTCAAACTTCCGGGCTAATCAGCCCCAGCATTTT. This sequence encodes CASSSNFRANQPQHF. This chain connects TRBV21-1 to TRBJ1-5. TRBV21-1 is deemed a pseudogene. CDR3 length: 15 amino acids.

The rearrangement joins TRBV11-2 to TRBJ2-1, with 11 nucleotides matching TRBD2. The CDR3 contains 13 residues. Per germline, CDR1 SGHAT and CDR2 FQNNGV. Losses at the gene ends were 7 bases for V and 7 bases for J; bases not matched to a gene: 3. The CDR3 DNA reads TGTGCCAGCAAGACTAGCGGGAAGAATGAGCAGTTCTTC. This translates into CASKTSGKNEQFF.

The V call is TRBV3-1 (or the pseudogene TRBV3-2), the J call TRBJ1-5; no clear D gene. Germline-derived CDR1 and CDR2 are LGHDT and YNNKEL (reference sequence). This CDR3 comprises 17 residues. Trimming removed 5 bases at V and 5 bases at J, with 22 bases between. The CDR3 DNA sequence: TGTGCCAGCAGCGCAGATGTTCCCTTTTGGCATCATCAGCCCCAGCATTTT. This gives the protein CASSADVPFWHHQPQHF.

J is TRBJ1-2 and V is TRBV4-2; no clear D gene. V lost 0 bases to trimming and J lost 6 bases, with 17 bases between them. Germline values: CDR1 LGHNA, CDR2 YNFKEQ. The CDR3 consists of 16 residues. CDR3 protein: CASSQDSALTLNGYTF. The DNA for the CDR3 is TGTGCCAGCAGCCAAGACAGCGCGCTCACCCTCAATGGCTACACCTTC.

This chain connects TRBV11-3 to TRBJ2-2; no clear D gene. This CDR3 contains 14 residues. The germline V and J ends were trimmed by 3 bases and 4 bases, with 9 bases remaining between them. Germline-derived CDR1 and CDR2 are SGHNT and YENEEA. DNA of the CDR3: TGTGCCAGCAGCTTGTTCTTAGGCACCGGGGAGCTGTTTTTT. It translates to CASSLFLGTGELFF.

CDR3 nucleotide sequence: TGTGCCAGCTCACCGGATAGGATGGGAGAGCAGTACTTC. It translates to CASSPDRMGEQYF. The chain links TRBV6-5 to TRBJ2-7; no clear D. Trimming shortened V by 8 bases and J by 7 bases, and 18 bases separated the two germline ends. This CDR3 spans 13 amino acids. CDR1 and CDR2 (germline): MNHEY, SVGAGI.

The J gene is TRBJ2-7, the V gene TRBV7-3, with TRBD2 identical over 7 bases. The length of the CDR3 is 15 residues. With V trimmed by 5 bases and J by 4 bases, 11 bases remained unmatched. CDR1 is SGHTA and CDR2 is FQGTGA in the germline V gene. CDR3 region: CASSQLGGLDYEQYF. CDR3 sequence (DNA): TGTGCCAGCAGCCAACTGGGAGGGCTAGATTACGAGCAGTACTTC.

This chain joins TRBV11-3 and TRBJ1-6, with a possible D match to TRBD1 (5 bases). Germline CDR1 is SGHNT and CDR2 is YENEEA. CDR3 length: 17 residues. V was pared by 4 bases and J by 6 bases, with 19 bases between. The CDR3 coding sequence is TGTGCCAGCAGCTCAAGATCGGGGGGATGGAGTAATTCACCCCTCCACTTT. It yields the protein CASSSRSGGWSNSPLHF.

Written as DNA, the CDR3 is TGTGCCAGCAGCCAAGGGGCGGCGAGCTCCTATAATTCACCCCTCCACTTT. Residues: CASSQGAASSYNSPLHF. The chain couples TRBV3-1 (or the pseudogene TRBV3-2) to TRBJ1-6; D uncertain. Trimming removed 1 base at V and 0 bases at J, with 10 bases between. The CDR3 loop spans 17 amino acids. Germline V gives CDR1 LGHDT, CDR2 YNNKEL (reference sequence).

CDR3 sequence reads: CASSPPGLLGGEQYF. The CDR3 DNA reads as TGTGCCAGCAGTCCACCGGGACTACTCGGGGGCGAGCAGTACTTC. This chain connects TRBV28 to TRBJ2-7; 7 bases map to TRBD2. The germline V gene has CDR1 MDHEN and CDR2 SYDVKM. CDR3 size: 15 residues. The J segment lost 6 bases and the V segment lost 5 bases, leaving 13 bases of the junction unmatched.

V is TRBV6-4 and J is TRBJ1-2; D not resolved. V was shortened by 2 bases and J by 6 bases, with 10 bases between the two germline ends. The CDR3 spans 13 residues. Germline CDR1 reads MRHNA; CDR2 reads SNTAGT. The CDR3 DNA follows: TGTGCCAGCAGTGACAGGAGAACCGATGGCTACACCTTC. The encoded protein is CASSDRRTDGYTF.